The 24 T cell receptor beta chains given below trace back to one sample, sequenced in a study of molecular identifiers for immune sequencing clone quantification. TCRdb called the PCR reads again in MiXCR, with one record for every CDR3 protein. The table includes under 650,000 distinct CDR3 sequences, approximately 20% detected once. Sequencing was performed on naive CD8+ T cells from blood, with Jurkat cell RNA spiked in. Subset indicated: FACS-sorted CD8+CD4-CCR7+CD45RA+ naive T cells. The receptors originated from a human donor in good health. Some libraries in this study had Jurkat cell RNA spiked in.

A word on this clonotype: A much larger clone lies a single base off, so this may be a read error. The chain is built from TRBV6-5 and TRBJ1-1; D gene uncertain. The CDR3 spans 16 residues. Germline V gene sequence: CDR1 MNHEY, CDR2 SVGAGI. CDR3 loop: CASSRLGVRFDTETFF. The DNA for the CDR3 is TGTGCCAGCAGTCGCTTAGGCGTAAGGTTCGACACTGAAACTTTCTTT.

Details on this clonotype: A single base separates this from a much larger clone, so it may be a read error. The CDR3 spells CASGLVAGGQETQYF. Written as DNA, the CDR3 is TGTGCCAGCGGTTTGGTAGCGGGGGGACAAGAGACCCAGTACTTC. The rearrangement joins TRBV12-3 or TRBV12-4 to TRBJ2-5, with TRBD2 identical over 10 bases. The CDR3 consists of 15 residues.

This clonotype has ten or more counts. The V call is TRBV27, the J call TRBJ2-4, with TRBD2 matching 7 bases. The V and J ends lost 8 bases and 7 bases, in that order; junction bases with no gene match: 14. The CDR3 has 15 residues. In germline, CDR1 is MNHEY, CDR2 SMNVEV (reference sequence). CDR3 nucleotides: TGTGCCAGCTGCTCTGGGGGAGGGCCATTCAACATTCAGTACTTC. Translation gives CASCSGGGPFNIQYF.

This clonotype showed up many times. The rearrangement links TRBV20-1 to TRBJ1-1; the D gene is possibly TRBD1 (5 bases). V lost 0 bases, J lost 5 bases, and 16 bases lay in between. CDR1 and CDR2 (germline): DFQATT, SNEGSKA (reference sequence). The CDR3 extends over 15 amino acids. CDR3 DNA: TGCAGTGCTAGAGATAAAGAGGCAGGGCGGACTGAAGCTTTCTTT. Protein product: CSARDKEAGRTEAFF.

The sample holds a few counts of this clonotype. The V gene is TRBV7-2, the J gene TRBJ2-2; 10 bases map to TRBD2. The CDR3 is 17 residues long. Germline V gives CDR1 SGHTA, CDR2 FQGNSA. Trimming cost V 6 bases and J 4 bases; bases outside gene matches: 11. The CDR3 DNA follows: TGTGCCAGCAGTGTAGCGGGGGGTTTTATGGGCACCGGGGAGCTGTTTTTT. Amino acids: CASSVAGGFMGTGELFF.

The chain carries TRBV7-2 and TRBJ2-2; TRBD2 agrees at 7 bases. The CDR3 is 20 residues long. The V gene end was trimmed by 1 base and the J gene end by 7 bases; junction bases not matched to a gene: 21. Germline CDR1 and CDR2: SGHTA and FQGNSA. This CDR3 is CASSLGAPRLSGEAGGELFF. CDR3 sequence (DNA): TGTGCCAGCAGCTTAGGAGCCCCTAGACTGAGCGGGGAGGCAGGCGGGGAGCTGTTTTTT.

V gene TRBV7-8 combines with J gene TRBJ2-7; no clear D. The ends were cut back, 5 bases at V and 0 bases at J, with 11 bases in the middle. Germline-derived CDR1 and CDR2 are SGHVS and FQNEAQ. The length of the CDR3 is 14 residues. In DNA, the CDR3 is TGTGCCAGCAGCGACACGGAGAACTCCTACGAGCAGTACTTC. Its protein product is CASSDTENSYEQYF.

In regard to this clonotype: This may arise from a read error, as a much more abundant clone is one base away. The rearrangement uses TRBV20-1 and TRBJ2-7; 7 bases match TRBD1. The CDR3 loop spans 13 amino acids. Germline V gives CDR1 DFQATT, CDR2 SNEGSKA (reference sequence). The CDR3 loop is CGAAGTETYEQYF. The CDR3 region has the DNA TGCGGTGCTGCCGGGACAGAGACCTACGAGCAGTACTTC.

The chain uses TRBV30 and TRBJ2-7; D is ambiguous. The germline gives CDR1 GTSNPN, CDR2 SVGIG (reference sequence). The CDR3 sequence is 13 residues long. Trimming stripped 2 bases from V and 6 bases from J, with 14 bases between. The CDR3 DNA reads TGTGCCTGGAGTCTTTTGGCCAACGGCGAGCAGTACTTC. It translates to CAWSLLANGEQYF.

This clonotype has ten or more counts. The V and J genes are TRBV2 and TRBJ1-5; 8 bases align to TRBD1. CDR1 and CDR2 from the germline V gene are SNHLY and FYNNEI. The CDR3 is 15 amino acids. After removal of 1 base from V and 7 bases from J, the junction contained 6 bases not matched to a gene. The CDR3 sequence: CASSEGQGADQPQHF. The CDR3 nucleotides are TGTGCCAGCAGTGAAGGGCAGGGGGCGGACCAGCCCCAGCATTTT.

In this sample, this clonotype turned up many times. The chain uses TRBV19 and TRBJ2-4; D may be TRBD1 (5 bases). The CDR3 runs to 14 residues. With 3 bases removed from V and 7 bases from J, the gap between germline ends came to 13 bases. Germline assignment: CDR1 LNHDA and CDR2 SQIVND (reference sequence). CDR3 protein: CASSIFSGFNIQYF. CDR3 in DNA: TGTGCCAGTAGTATTTTTTCAGGGTTTAACATTCAGTACTTC.

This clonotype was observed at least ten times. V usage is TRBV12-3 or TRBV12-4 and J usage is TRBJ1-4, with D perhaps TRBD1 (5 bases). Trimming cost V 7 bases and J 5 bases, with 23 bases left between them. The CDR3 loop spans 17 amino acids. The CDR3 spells CASTFITLGQRNEKLFF. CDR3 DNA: TGTGCCAGCACCTTCATAACCCTGGGGCAGAGAAATGAAAAACTGTTTTTT.

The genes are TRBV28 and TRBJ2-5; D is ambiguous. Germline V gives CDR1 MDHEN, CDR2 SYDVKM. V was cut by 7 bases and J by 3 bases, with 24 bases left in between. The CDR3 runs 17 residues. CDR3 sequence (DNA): TGTGCCAGCACCCTCACCCGGTTTACGGGTCGAGAAGAGACCCAGTACTTC. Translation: CASTLTRFTGREETQYF.

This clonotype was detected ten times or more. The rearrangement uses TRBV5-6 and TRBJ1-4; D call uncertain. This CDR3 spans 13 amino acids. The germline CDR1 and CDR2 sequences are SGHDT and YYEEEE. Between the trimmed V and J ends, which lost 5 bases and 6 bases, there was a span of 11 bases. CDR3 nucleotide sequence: TGTGCCAGCAGTCGGACGGCGGATGAAAAACTGTTTTTT. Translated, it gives CASSRTADEKLFF.

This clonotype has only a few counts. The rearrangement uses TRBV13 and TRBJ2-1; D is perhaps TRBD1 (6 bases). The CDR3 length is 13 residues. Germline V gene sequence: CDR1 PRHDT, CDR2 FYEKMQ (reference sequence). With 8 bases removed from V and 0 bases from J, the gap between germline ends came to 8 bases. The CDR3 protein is CASLGGSYNEQFF. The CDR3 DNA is TGTGCCAGCCTAGGGGGCTCCTACAATGAGCAGTTCTTC. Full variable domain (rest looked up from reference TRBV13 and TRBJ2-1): AAGVIQSPRHLIKEKRETATLKCYPIPRHDTVYWYQQGPGQDPQFLISFYEKMQSDKGSIPDRFSAQQFSDYHSELNMSSLELGDSALYFCASLGGSYNEQFFGPGTRLTVL.

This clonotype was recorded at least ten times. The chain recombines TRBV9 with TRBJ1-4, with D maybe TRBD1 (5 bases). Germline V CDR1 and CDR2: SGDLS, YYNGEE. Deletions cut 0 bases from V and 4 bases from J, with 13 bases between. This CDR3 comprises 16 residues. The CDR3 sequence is CASSVVPDTNNEKLFF. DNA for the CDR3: TGTGCCAGCAGCGTAGTCCCGGACACTAATAATGAAAAACTGTTTTTT.

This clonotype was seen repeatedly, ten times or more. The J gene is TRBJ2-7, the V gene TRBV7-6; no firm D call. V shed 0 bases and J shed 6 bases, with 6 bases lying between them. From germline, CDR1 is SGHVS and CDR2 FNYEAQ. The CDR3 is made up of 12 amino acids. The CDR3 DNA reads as TGTGCCAGCAGCTTAGCGCCCGCCGAGCAGTACTTC. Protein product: CASSLAPAEQYF. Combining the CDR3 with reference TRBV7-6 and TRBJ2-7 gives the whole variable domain GAGVSQSPRYKVTKRGQDVALRCDPISGHVSLYWYRQALGQGPEFLTYFNYEAQQDKSGLPNDRFSAERPEGSISTLTIQRTEQRDSAMYRCASSLAPAEQYFGPGTRLTVT.

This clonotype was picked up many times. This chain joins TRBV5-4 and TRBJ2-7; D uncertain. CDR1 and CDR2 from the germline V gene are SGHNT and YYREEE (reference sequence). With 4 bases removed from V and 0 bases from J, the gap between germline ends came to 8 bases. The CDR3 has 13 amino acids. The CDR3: CASSPKDSYEQYF. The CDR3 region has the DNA TGTGCCAGCAGCCCCAAAGACTCCTACGAGCAGTACTTC.

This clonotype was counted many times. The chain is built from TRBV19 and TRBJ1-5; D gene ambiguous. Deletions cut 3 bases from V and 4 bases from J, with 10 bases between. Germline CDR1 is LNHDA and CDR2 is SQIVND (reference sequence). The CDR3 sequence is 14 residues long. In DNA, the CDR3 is TGTGCCAGTAGTATTCCGACCGGAAATCAGCCCCAGCATTTT. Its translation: CASSIPTGNQPQHF.

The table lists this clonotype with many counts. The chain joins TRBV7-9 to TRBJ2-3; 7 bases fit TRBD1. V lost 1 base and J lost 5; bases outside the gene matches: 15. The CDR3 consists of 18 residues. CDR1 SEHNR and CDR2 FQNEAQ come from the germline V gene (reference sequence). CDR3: CASSLDDVVRGFGDTQYF. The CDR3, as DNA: TGTGCCAGCAGCTTAGACGATGTTGTCAGGGGGTTCGGAGATACGCAGTATTTT.

CDR3 coding DNA: TGCGCCAGCAGCCAAGAAGTTTACAGGGTCTACGAGCAGTACTTC. Its translation is CASSQEVYRVYEQYF. The chain links TRBV4-3 to TRBJ2-7; D may be TRBD1 (6 bases). The V gene's germline CDR1 is LGHNA and CDR2 YSLEER. Trimming shortened V by 0 bases and J by 3 bases, and 12 bases separated the two germline ends. The CDR3 spans 15 residues.

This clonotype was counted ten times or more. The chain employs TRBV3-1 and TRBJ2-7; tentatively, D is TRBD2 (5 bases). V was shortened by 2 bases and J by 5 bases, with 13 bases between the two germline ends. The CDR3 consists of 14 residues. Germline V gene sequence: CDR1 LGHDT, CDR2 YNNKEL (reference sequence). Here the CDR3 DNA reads TGTGCCAGCAGCCAACTGCCGGGGTCACACGAGCAGTACTTC. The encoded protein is CASSQLPGSHEQYF.

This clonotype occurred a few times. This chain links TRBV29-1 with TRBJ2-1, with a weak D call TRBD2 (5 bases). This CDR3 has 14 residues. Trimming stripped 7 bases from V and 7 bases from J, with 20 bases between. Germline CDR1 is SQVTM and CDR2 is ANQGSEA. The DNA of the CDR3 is TGCAGCGCCACTCCGGCCGGGGTGGTAAATGAGCAGTTCTTC. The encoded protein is CSATPAGVVNEQFF.

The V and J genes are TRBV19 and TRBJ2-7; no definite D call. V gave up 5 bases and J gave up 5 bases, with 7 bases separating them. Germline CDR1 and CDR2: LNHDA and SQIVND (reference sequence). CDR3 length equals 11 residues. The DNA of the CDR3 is TGTGCCAGTAGTGACCGCCACGAGCAGTACTTC. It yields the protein CASSDRHEQYF. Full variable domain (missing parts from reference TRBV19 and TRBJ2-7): DGGITQSPKYLFRKEGQNVTLSCEQNLNHDAMYWYRQDPGQGLRLIYYSQIVNDFQKGDIAEGYSVSREKKESFPLTVTSAQKNPTAFYLCASSDRHEQYFGPGTRLTVT.